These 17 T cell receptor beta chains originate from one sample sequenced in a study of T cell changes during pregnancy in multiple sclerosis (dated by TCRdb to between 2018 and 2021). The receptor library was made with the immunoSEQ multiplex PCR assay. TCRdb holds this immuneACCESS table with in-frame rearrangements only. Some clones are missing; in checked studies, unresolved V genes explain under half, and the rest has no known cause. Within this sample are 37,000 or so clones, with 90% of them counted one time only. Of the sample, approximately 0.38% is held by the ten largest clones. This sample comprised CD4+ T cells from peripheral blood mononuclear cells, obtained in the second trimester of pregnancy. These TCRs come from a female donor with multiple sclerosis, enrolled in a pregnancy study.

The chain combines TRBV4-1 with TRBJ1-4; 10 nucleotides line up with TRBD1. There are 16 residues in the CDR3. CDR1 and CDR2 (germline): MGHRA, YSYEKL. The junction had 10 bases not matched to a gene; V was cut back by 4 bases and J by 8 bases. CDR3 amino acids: CASSRLGTGVGEKLFF. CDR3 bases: TGCGCCAGCAGCCGTCTTGGGACAGGGGTTGGGGAAAAACTGTTTTTT.

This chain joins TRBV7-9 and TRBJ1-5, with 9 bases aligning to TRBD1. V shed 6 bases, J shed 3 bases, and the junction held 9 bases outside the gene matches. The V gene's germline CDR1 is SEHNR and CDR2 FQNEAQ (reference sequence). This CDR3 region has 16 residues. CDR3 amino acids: CASSPGQGSFNQPQHF. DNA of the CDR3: TGTGCCAGCAGTCCAGGACAGGGGTCTTTCAATCAGCCCCAGCATTTT.

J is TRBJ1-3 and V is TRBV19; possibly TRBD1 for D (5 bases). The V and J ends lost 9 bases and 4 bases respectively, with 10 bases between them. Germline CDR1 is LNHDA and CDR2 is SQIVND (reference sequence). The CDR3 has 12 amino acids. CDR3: CASQGLGNTIYF. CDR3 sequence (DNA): TGTGCCAGCCAGGGATTAGGAAACACCATATATTTT.

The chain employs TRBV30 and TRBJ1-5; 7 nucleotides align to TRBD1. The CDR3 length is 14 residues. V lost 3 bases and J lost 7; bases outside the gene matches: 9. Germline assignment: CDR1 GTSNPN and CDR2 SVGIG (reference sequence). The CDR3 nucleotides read TGTGCCTGGAGCCCTGGGTCAGGGGGACAGCCCCAGCATTTT. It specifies CAWSPGSGGQPQHF.

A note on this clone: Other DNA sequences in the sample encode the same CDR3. The CDR3 loop is CASSLQGAGQPQHF. The CDR3 region has the DNA TGTGCCAGCAGCTTACAGGGGGCGGGACAGCCCCAGCATTTT. The chain employs TRBV5-4 and TRBJ1-5; 9 bases agree with TRBD1. The CDR3 covers 14 residues. Looked up from germline, CDR1 is SGHNT and CDR2 is YYREEE (reference sequence). V lost 2 bases to trimming and J lost 7 bases; unmatched junction nucleotides: 4.

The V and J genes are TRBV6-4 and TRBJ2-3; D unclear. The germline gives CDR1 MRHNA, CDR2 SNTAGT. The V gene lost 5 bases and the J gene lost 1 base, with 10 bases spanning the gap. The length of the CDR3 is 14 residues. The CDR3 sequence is CASSPMSGTDTQYF. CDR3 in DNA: TGTGCCAGCAGTCCGATGTCAGGCACAGATACGCAGTATTTT.

The CDR3 coding sequence is TGTGCCAGCAGTTACAATCGGCTAGGTACCGGGGAGCTGTTTTTT. Its translation: CASSYNRLGTGELFF. The V call is TRBV6-5, the J call TRBJ2-2; D remains ambiguous. The V and J ends lost 2 bases and 5 bases respectively, with 12 bases between them. Germline V CDR1 and CDR2: MNHEY, SVGAGI. There are 15 residues in the CDR3.

The CDR3 is CAISESTSGRETQYF. In DNA, the CDR3 is TGTGCCATCAGTGAGTCGACTAGCGGGAGAGAGACCCAGTACTTC. The V call is TRBV10-3, the J call TRBJ2-5; 12 bases map to TRBD2. J gave up 4 bases and V 0 bases, and 0 bases lay outside the gene matches. This CDR3 spans 15 amino acids. Germline values: CDR1 ENHRY, CDR2 SYGVKD.

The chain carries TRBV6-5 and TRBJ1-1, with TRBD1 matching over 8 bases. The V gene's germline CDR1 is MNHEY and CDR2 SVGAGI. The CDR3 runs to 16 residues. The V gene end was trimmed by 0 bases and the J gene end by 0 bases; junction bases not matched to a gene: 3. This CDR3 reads CASSYSGTGLNTEAFF. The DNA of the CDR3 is TGTGCCAGCAGTTACTCCGGGACAGGTTTGAACACTGAAGCTTTCTTT.

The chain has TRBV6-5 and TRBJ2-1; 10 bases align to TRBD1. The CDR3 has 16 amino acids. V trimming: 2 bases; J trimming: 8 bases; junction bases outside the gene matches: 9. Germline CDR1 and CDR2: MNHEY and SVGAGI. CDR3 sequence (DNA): TGTGCCAGCAGTTACACTCCCCGGGACAGGGGTGATGAGCAGTTCTTC. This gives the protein CASSYTPRDRGDEQFF.

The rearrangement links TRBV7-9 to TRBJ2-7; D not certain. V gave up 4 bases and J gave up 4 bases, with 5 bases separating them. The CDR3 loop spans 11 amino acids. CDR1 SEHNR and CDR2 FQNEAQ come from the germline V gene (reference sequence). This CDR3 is CASSSHYEQYF. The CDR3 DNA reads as TGTGCCAGCAGCTCCCATTACGAGCAGTACTTC.

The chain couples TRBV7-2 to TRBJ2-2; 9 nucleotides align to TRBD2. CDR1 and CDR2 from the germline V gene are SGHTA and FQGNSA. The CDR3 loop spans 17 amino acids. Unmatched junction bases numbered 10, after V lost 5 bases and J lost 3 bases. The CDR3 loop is CASSPISGSGYTGELFF. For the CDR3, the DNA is TGTGCCAGCAGCCCAATTAGCGGGAGTGGCTACACCGGGGAGCTGTTTTTT.

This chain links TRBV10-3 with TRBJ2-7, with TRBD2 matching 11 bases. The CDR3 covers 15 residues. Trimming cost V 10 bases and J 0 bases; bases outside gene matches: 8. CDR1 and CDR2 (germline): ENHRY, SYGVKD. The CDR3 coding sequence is TGTGCCACCCTACTAGCGGGGGCCACCTCCTACGAGCAGTACTTC. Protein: CATLLAGATSYEQYF.

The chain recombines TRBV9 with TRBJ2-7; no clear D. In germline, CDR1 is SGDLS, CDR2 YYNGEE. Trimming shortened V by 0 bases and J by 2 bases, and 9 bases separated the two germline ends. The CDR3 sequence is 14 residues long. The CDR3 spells CASSVGSSTYEQYF. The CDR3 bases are TGTGCCAGCAGCGTAGGTAGCTCGACCTACGAGCAGTACTTC.

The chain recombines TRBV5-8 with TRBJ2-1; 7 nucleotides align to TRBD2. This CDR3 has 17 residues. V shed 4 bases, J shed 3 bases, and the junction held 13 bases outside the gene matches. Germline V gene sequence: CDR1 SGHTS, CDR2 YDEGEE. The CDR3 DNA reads TGTGCCAGCAGCGTCGGGTTCGGGGGGTCCATCTACAATGAGCAGTTCTTC. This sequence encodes CASSVGFGGSIYNEQFF.

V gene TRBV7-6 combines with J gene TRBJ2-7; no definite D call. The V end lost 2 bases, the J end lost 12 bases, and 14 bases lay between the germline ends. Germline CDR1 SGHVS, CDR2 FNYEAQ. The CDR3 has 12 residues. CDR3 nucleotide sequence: TGTGCCAGCAGCTTACTCGGTGCCTTTTTGTACTTC. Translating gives CASSLLGAFLYF.

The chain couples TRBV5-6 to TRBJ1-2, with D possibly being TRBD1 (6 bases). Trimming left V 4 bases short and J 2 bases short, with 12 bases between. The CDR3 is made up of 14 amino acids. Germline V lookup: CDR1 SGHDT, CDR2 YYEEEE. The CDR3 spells CASSPDRANYGYTF. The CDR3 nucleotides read TGTGCCAGCAGCCCGGACAGAGCGAACTATGGCTACACCTTC.